This T cell receptor beta chain was obtained from a study of CD8+ T cells in alopecia areata. Germline-derived CDR1 and CDR2 are LNHNV and YYDKDF (reference sequence). The length of the CDR3 is 12 residues. V was pared by 0 bases and J by 7 bases, with 4 bases between. Treatment meaning: oral pan-JAK inhibitor, 5-10 mg twice daily. Sequencing relied on a cDNA template that was reverse transcribed from extracted RNA. Data came from immunoSEQ multiplex PCR; TCRdb stores just in-frame clones and leaves some out. The table lists approximately 200,000 clones, about three fifths of them singletons. In the case of this clone: Within the sample, other DNA sequences also encode this same CDR3.

The chain has TRBV15 and TRBJ1-5; no reliable D call. The sequence came from a human donor with alopecia areata. Specimen: CD4+ T cells sorted from blood, collected at week 4, from a patient treated with tofacitinib. The DNA for the CDR3 is TGTGCCACCAGCAGAGATCGCCAGCCCCAGCATTTT. Encoded protein: CATSRDRQPQHF.